The 15 T cell receptor beta chains below all came from one sample that was sequenced in a study of blood T cell repertoires in COVID-19. The method was immunoSEQ multiplex PCR; TCRdb's version includes in-frame clones alone and lacks a portion of them. The sample records 200,000 to 300,000 clones, roughly four fifths being singletons. Sequenced: peripheral blood. The receptors originated from a man older than 75 with acute or convalescent COVID-19.

The chain joins TRBV6-5 to TRBJ2-7; D might be TRBD1 (5 bases). Per germline, CDR1 MNHEY and CDR2 SVGAGI. V was cut by 6 bases and J by 2 bases, with 11 bases left in between. CDR3 length: 13 amino acids. CDR3 in amino acids: CASSPQATYEQYF. The DNA for the CDR3 is TGTGCCAGCAGCCCACAGGCCACCTACGAGCAGTACTTC.

The count of this clone is one. The chain uses TRBV24-1 and TRBJ2-7, with D maybe TRBD2 (7 bases). Germline V CDR1 and CDR2: KGHDR, SFDVKD. The CDR3 runs to 13 residues. V lost 9 bases, J lost 2 bases, and 13 bases lay in between. CDR3 sequence: CATAGAGAYEQYF. The DNA for the CDR3 is TGTGCCACCGCGGGGGCGGGGGCCTACGAGCAGTACTTC.

This chain uses TRBV19 with TRBJ2-7; 7 bases agree with TRBD1. CDR3 length: 15 amino acids. Germline V gene sequence: CDR1 LNHDA, CDR2 SQIVND (reference sequence). Trimming removed 4 bases from V and 0 bases from J; junction bases left unmatched: 6. CDR3 in amino acids: CASSSRQGASYEQYF. CDR3 DNA: TGTGCCAGTAGTAGTCGACAGGGAGCCTCCTACGAGCAGTACTTC.

CDR3 loop: CASSIKEALGANVLTF. CDR3 nucleotides: TGTGCCAGTAGTATAAAGGAGGCTTTGGGGGCCAACGTCCTGACTTTC. The chain employs TRBV19 and TRBJ2-6; D might be TRBD2 (5 bases). CDR1 is LNHDA, CDR2 SQIVND, per germline (reference sequence). Trimming pared 2 bases from V and 4 bases from J, leaving 12 bases between. The CDR3 spans 16 residues.

The CDR3 region is CASSYSSRVNSGAIYNEQFF. In nucleotides, the CDR3 is TGTGCCAGCAGTTACTCGTCGCGGGTTAACTCGGGTGCGATTTACAATGAGCAGTTCTTC. The genes are TRBV6-2 or TRBV6-3 and TRBJ2-1; D might be TRBD2 (5 bases). V was clipped by 0 bases and J by 4 bases, with 25 bases between them. The germline gives CDR1 MNHEY, CDR2 SVGEGT. This CDR3 spans 20 amino acids.

This chain uses TRBV4-1 with TRBJ2-4, with 14 positions matching TRBD2. The germline CDR1 and CDR2 sequences are MGHRA and YSYEKL. With 1 base clipped from V and 1 base from J, the junction kept 3 bases outside the gene matches. CDR3 length: 18 residues. The CDR3 DNA sequence: TGCGCCAGCAGCCAAGGACTAGCGGGGGGGCGGGCCAAAAACATTCAGTACTTC. This sequence encodes CASSQGLAGGRAKNIQYF.

This clone was observed a handful of times. This chain joins TRBV27 and TRBJ1-1, with D possibly matching TRBD1 (5 bases). Germline CDR1 MNHEY, CDR2 SMNVEV (reference sequence). The CDR3 is 14 residues long. V lost 9 bases to trimming and J lost 4 bases, with 18 bases between them. Written as DNA, the CDR3 is TGTGCCAGTCGAACCGAAGCCAGGGCCACTGAAGCTTTCTTT. Amino acids: CASRTEARATEAFF.

This chain links TRBV19 with TRBJ2-2; perhaps TRBD2 as D (6 bases). CDR3 length equals 14 residues. CDR1 LNHDA and CDR2 SQIVND come from the germline V gene (reference sequence). Trimming removed 6 bases at V and 4 bases at J, with 12 bases between. CDR3 DNA: TGTGCCAGTAGGGGAGGTTTCGGCACCGGGGAGCTGTTTTTT. Translated: CASRGGFGTGELFF.

This clone has only a few counts. The chain employs TRBV30 and TRBJ2-3; 10 bases match TRBD2. Germline V gene lookup returns CDR1 GTSNPN and CDR2 SVGIG (reference sequence). The trim removed 3 bases at V and 7 bases at J, leaving 22 bases unmatched. The CDR3 extends over 19 amino acids. In DNA, the CDR3 is TGTGCCTGGAGCAATGGCCTCAGGGGGTCTAGCGGGAGCACGAATACGCAGTATTTT. Its translation is CAWSNGLRGSSGSTNTQYF.

This chain connects TRBV5-1 to TRBJ2-7; 7 bases line up with TRBD1. With 4 bases clipped from V and 0 bases from J, the junction kept 1 base outside the gene matches. The CDR3 has 13 amino acids. In germline, CDR1 is SGHRS, CDR2 YFSETQ. This chain's CDR3 is CASSRQGSYEQYF. The CDR3 coding sequence is TGCGCCAGCAGCCGACAGGGCTCCTACGAGCAGTACTTC.

This chain joins TRBV6-4 and TRBJ1-6; TRBD1 agrees at 7 bases. This CDR3 spans 17 amino acids. Per germline, CDR1 MRHNA and CDR2 SNTAGT. Trimming removed 2 bases from V and 6 bases from J; junction bases left unmatched: 10. The CDR3 is CASSDPSRDSVNSPLHF. The CDR3 DNA reads TGTGCCAGCAGTGACCCTTCCCGGGACAGCGTTAATTCACCCCTCCACTTT.

This clone appeared a single time. The chain carries TRBV18 and TRBJ2-2, with a weak D call TRBD1 (5 bases). CDR3 size: 15 residues. V lost 2 bases and J lost 1, with 8 bases in between. CDR1 is KGHSH, CDR2 LQKENI, per germline. CDR3 nucleotides: TGTGCCAGCTCACCATTCAGGGTGAACACCGGGGAGCTGTTTTTT. Translation: CASSPFRVNTGELFF.

V and J are TRBV27 and TRBJ2-2, with 12 positions matching TRBD2. This CDR3 region has 18 residues. After removal of 4 bases from V and 5 bases from J, the junction contained 11 bases not matched to a gene. Germline values: CDR1 MNHEY, CDR2 SMNVEV (reference sequence). DNA of the CDR3: TGTGCCAGCAGTTACCTAGCGGGAGGGCCAGGAAAGACCGGGGAGCTGTTTTTT. As protein: CASSYLAGGPGKTGELFF.

In DNA form, the CDR3 reads TGTGCCAGCAGTTCGACAGCGAGCTCTGGAAACACCATATATTTT. It translates to CASSSTASSGNTIYF. The chain combines TRBV7-6 with TRBJ1-3, with a weak D call TRBD1 (5 bases). Between the trimmed V and J ends, which lost 6 bases and 0 bases, there was a span of 12 bases. The CDR3 contains 15 residues. Germline-derived CDR1 and CDR2 are SGHVS and FNYEAQ.

The chain links TRBV6-1 to TRBJ2-6; TRBD1 matches at 10 bases. The germline V gene has CDR1 MNHNS and CDR2 SASEGT. The CDR3 consists of 18 residues. J gave up 1 base and V 2 bases, and 5 bases lay outside the gene matches. CDR3 nucleotides: TGTGCCAGCAGTGAAAAGGGACAGGGGCTATCTGGGGCCAACGTCCTGACTTTC. It encodes CASSEKGQGLSGANVLTF.